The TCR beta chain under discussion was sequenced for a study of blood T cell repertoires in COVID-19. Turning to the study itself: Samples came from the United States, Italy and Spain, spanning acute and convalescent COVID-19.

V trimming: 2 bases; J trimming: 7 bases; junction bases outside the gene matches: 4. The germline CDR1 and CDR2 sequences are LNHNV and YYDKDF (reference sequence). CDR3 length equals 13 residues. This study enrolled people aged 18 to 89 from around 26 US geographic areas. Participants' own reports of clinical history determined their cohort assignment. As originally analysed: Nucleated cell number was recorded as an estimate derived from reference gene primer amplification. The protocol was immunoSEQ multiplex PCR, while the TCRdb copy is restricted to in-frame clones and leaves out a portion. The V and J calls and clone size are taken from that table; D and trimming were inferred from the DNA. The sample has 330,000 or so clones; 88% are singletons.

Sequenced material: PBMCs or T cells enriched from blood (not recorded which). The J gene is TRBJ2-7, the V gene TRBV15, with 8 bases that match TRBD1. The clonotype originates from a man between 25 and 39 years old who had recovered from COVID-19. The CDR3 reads CATSRLGQGEQYF. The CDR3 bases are TGTGCCACCAGCAGACTTGGACAGGGTGAGCAGTACTTC.